One TCR beta chain is described in this entry. This clonotype is a singleton in its sample. Its antigen is currently not known. A read error may be the cause here, since a much bigger clone is one base away. Libraries were prepared through 5' RACE. Instrument on record: Illumina HiSeq 2500. A second PCR of roughly 6 to 12 cycles was run with a J-beta primer mix and a sample-barcoded 5' primer. A unique molecular identifier was introduced onto each TCR beta cDNA molecule by a template-switch 5' adaptor carrying 12 random nucleotides. At least 3 million CDR3-containing paired-end reads were obtained from each sample. First-strand cDNA synthesis was performed from all RNA using the Mint cDNA synthesis kit, with priming by a TRBC-specific oligonucleotide. All cDNA was treated with uracil-DNA glycosylase and then went through a first 18-cycle PCR with the universal primers M1SS and BC2_uni_R. The authors processed their data as follows. For normalization, 1 million high-quality reads, each with a distinct molecular identifier, were randomly selected from each sample. Reads with shared molecular identifiers were discarded instead of being binned into consensus sequences. MiTCR, set to a Q25 quality threshold and the strictest error-elimination algorithm, was used for CDR3 identification, clonotype clustering and error correction. A nonparametric unseen species model using Euler transformation provided a lower-bound estimate of total TCR beta diversity. TCRdb applied fastp at Q25 and MiXCR to the public reads, then kept only in-frame beta chains. Rows are combined by CDR3 protein, so each entry shows the most common genes and DNA. For this entry, the V and J calls and clone size follow TCRdb and not the study's own pipeline. For this sample there are about a million distinct CDR3 sequences; around 54% appear just once. 20% to 25% of the sample rests with the top ten.

Trimmed from V: 6 bases; trimmed from J: 10 bases; junction bases lacking a gene match: 4. There are 13 amino acids in the CDR3, from cysteine to phenylalanine inclusive. Only the CDR3 DNA is retained, 39 bases long and in frame from the first base. Reading the germline V gene gives CDR1 ENHRY and CDR2 SYGVKD. Donors were a few dozen systemically healthy Caucasian individuals from Russia aged about 6 to 100 years. Ten milliliters of peripheral blood were drawn from each donor into EDTA-treated Vacutainer tubes. Ficoll-Paque density-gradient centrifugation was used to isolate PBMCs, with at least 6 million obtained per sample. Trizol reagent was used to extract total RNA from the PBMCs, yielding at least 5.5 micrograms per sample. The percentages of naive CD45RAhigh/CD27high T cells were determined by flow cytometry on a PBMC aliquot from every donor. The data belong to a study of blood T cells in healthy people across ages (dated by TCRdb to the mid-2010s). Study-level background: Template switching captured roughly one uniquely barcoded TCR beta cDNA molecule per two T cells in model experiments. Two additional independent replicas of 1 million unique cDNA reads from the same blood draw were analyzed for two donors (one aged 18 to 29 and one aged 80 or older). To avoid experimental bias, donors of different ages were randomly spread across the sequencing lanes. The donors were divided into four age groups: young (average about 16 years), middle-aged (about 40), aged (approximately 62) and long-lived (about 80). The study measured age-related changes in TCR beta repertoire diversity using deep sequencing normalized with unique cDNA molecular identifiers.

General study outcomes and caveats: As age increased, observed TCR beta diversity per million T cells dropped in a roughly linear way, and a significant reduction was already evident by age roughly 36. Compared with the aged group, more naive CD4+ T cells, fewer expanded clones and increased TCR diversity were shown by the long-lived group, suggesting age selection. Estimates of total diversity based on one million sequenced T cells were regarded as lower bounds and as underestimates. The percentage of naive T cells measured by flow cytometry correlated strongly with observed TCR beta diversity. Because profiling used bulk unsorted PBMCs, naive and antigen-experienced compartments could not be compared conclusively. Because donor CMV infection status was unknown, age-related changes in expanded clonotypes were potentially confounded.

Specimen: blood. The chain couples TRBV10-3 to TRBJ2-1; 12 bases in the junction line up with TRBD1. The sequence was collected from a woman in her sixties in good health. The CDR3 has the sequence CAIRGTGGGEQFF. DNA sequence: TGTGCCATCAGAGGGACAGGGGGCGGCGAGCAGTTCTTC.